A single sample gave rise to the 18 T cell receptor beta chains below, sequenced in a study of identifying expanded T cells in peripheral blood. Assay used: immunoSEQ multiplex PCR; TCRdb lists only in-frame clones, some missing. The sample has more than 55,000 clones, 87% seen once. The sequenced sample was blood. These receptors originate from a person aged 18-69 years in good health.

V gene TRBV28 combines with J gene TRBJ1-2; D might be TRBD1 (5 bases). Germline V gene data show CDR1 as MDHEN and CDR2 as SYDVKM. The CDR3 is 15 residues long. V was cut by 5 bases and J by 3 bases, with 16 bases left in between. The CDR3 loop reads CASSTPGTKHYGYTF. CDR3 nucleotide sequence: TGTGCCAGCAGTACCCCCGGGACGAAACACTATGGCTACACCTTC.

The chain carries TRBV11-2 and TRBJ1-1; no clear D gene. CDR1 and CDR2 (germline): SGHAT, FQNNGV. CDR3 length equals 12 residues. With 3 bases removed from V and 6 bases from J, the gap between germline ends came to 8 bases. The DNA of the CDR3 is TGTGCCAGCAGCTTGCGTTTGCCTGAAGCTTTCTTT. Protein: CASSLRLPEAFF.

The chain recombines TRBV28 with TRBJ2-1; a weak D match, TRBD1 (5 bases). Trimming took off 6 bases at V and 0 bases at J, with 15 bases between the two ends. Germline V CDR1 and CDR2: MDHEN, SYDVKM. The CDR3 covers 16 residues. The CDR3 sequence is CASRPTGVSSYNEQFF. The CDR3 bases are TGTGCCAGCAGGCCTACAGGCGTAAGCTCCTACAATGAGCAGTTCTTC.

This clone was recorded once. This sequence joins TRBV5-1 and TRBJ2-7; a possible D gene is TRBD2 (5 bases). This CDR3 spans 15 amino acids. Trimming shortened V by 3 bases and J by 3 bases, and 16 bases separated the two germline ends. CDR1 SGHRS and CDR2 YFSETQ come from the germline V gene. The CDR3 is CASSYRGDPGYEQYF. Here the CDR3 DNA reads TGCGCCAGCAGCTACCGGGGAGACCCGGGCTACGAGCAGTACTTC.

The rearrangement uses TRBV28 and TRBJ1-1; TRBD1 matches 12 bases. Trimming took 6 bases from V and 5 from J; bases not matched to a gene: 7. Germline CDR1 is MDHEN and CDR2 is SYDVKM. The CDR3 sequence is 15 residues long. This CDR3 reads CASRHGTGGLTEAFF. The CDR3 nucleotides read TGTGCCAGCAGACACGGGACAGGGGGCTTGACTGAAGCTTTCTTT.

This rearrangement joins TRBV2 to TRBJ1-5, with D uncertain. This CDR3 spans 12 amino acids. The germline V gene encodes CDR1 SNHLY and CDR2 FYNNEI. V lost 8 bases and J lost 2, with 7 bases in between. The CDR3 DNA reads TGTGCCAGCGGGCAGGGCAATCAGCCCCAGCATTTT. Protein product: CASGQGNQPQHF. Supplemented by reference TRBV2 and TRBJ1-5, the full variable domain reads EPEVTQTPSHQVTQMGQEVILRCVPISNHLYFYWYRQILGQKVEFLVSFYNNEISEKSEIFDDQFSVERPDGSNFTLKIRSTKLEDSAMYFCASGQGNQPQHFGDGTRLSIL.

The chain uses TRBV6-4 and TRBJ2-3; 7 positions match TRBD2. This CDR3 spans 15 amino acids. The germline V gene has CDR1 MRHNA and CDR2 SNTAGT. V lost 2 bases and J lost 0; bases outside the gene matches: 2. CDR3 DNA sequence: TGTGCCAGCAGTGACGGTAGCGGGAGCACAGATACGCAGTATTTT. Translated, it gives CASSDGSGSTDTQYF.

This chain connects TRBV10-1 to TRBJ2-7; the D gene could be TRBD1 or TRBD2 (5 bases each). The CDR3 consists of 14 residues. Trimming left V 2 bases short and J 2 bases short, with 10 bases between. The germline V gene encodes CDR1 WNHNN and CDR2 SYGVQD (reference sequence). CDR3 residues: CASSEGTGTYEQYF. For the CDR3, the DNA is TGCGCCAGCAGTGAGGGGACGGGAACCTACGAGCAGTACTTC.

This chain links TRBV5-1 with TRBJ2-1; D ambiguous. V lost 4 bases, J lost 6 bases, and 5 bases lay in between. Germline CDR1 SGHRS, CDR2 YFSETQ. The CDR3 covers 11 residues. The CDR3 region is CASSQFNEQFF. CDR3 sequence (DNA): TGCGCCAGCAGCCAGTTCAATGAGCAGTTCTTC. The complete variable domain, with remaining parts taken from reference TRBV5-1 and TRBJ2-1, reads KAGVTQTPRYLIKTRGQQVTLSCSPISGHRSVSWYQQTPGQGLQFLFEYFSETQRNKGNFPGRFSGRQFSNSRSEMNVSTLELGDSALYLCASSQFNEQFFGPGTRLTVL.

This sequence joins TRBV6-1 and TRBJ1-4; TRBD1 matches 8 bases. Germline trimming cut 6 bases from V and 3 bases from J; bases unmatched to any gene: 6. CDR1 and CDR2 from the germline V gene are MNHNS and SASEGT. This CDR3 contains 15 residues. The CDR3 DNA reads TGTGCCAGCAGCCCAGACAGGGGAGCTAATGAAAAACTGTTTTTT. Translating gives CASSPDRGANEKLFF.

The sample holds one count of this clone. V gene TRBV6-1 combines with J gene TRBJ1-6, with D possibly TRBD1 on 5 matching bases. The ends were cut back, 6 bases at V and 8 bases at J, with 17 bases in the middle. Germline V CDR1 and CDR2: MNHNS, SASEGT. The length of the CDR3 is 15 residues. CDR3 sequence reads: CASRYQDRGYSPLHF. CDR3 coding DNA: TGTGCCAGCAGGTACCAAGATAGGGGTTATTCACCCCTCCACTTT.

This clone was detected once. This chain connects TRBV2 to TRBJ2-1, with 11 bases that match TRBD1. V lost 8 bases, J lost 0 bases, and 6 bases stayed unmatched. The CDR3 extends over 16 amino acids. CDR1 SNHLY and CDR2 FYNNEI come from the germline V gene. The CDR3 here is CASVGQGVSSYNEQFF. For the CDR3, the DNA is TGTGCCAGCGTGGGACAGGGGGTAAGCTCCTACAATGAGCAGTTCTTC.

The CDR3 protein is CASSIFATGTDTQYF. The CDR3 DNA reads as TGTGCCAGTAGTATTTTCGCCACGGGCACAGATACGCAGTATTTT. This chain links TRBV19 with TRBJ2-3; D gene uncertain. Germline CDR1 LNHDA, CDR2 SQIVND (reference sequence). V lost 3 bases and J lost 1, with 11 bases in between. The CDR3 is 15 amino acids. The whole variable domain, remainder taken from reference TRBV19 and TRBJ2-3, is DGGITQSPKYLFRKEGQNVTLSCEQNLNHDAMYWYRQDPGQGLRLIYYSQIVNDFQKGDIAEGYSVSREKKESFPLTVTSAQKNPTAFYLCASSIFATGTDTQYFGPGTRLTVL.

This clone was seen a handful of times. This chain joins TRBV19 and TRBJ2-5; D might be TRBD1 (5 bases). This CDR3 has 14 amino acids. V gave up 4 bases and J gave up 4 bases, with 13 bases separating them. The germline V gene encodes CDR1 LNHDA and CDR2 SQIVND (reference sequence). The CDR3, as DNA: TGTGCCAGTAGTACAGGGATGGGGTCAGAGACCCAGTACTTC. Translation gives CASSTGMGSETQYF.

The gene calls are TRBV7-8 and TRBJ2-5; 8 bases are shared with TRBD2. With V trimmed by 2 bases and J by 3 bases, 2 bases remained unmatched. The CDR3 runs to 14 residues. The germline CDR1 and CDR2 sequences are SGHVS and FQNEAQ. CDR3: CASSLTLAEETQYF. The CDR3 bases are TGTGCCAGCAGCTTAACACTAGCGGAAGAGACCCAGTACTTC.

The V and J genes are TRBV7-2 and TRBJ2-7, with 9 positions matching TRBD2. The J segment lost 5 bases and the V segment lost 1 base, leaving 9 bases of the junction unmatched. The V gene's germline CDR1 is SGHTA and CDR2 FQGNSA. The CDR3 loop spans 16 amino acids. The CDR3 loop is CASSLGASGISNEQYF. The CDR3 DNA is TGTGCCAGCAGCTTAGGGGCTAGCGGGATTTCTAACGAGCAGTACTTC. Full variable domain (outside the CDR3, taken from reference TRBV7-2 and TRBJ2-7): GAGVSQSPSNKVTEKGKDVELRCDPISGHTALYWYRQSLGQGLEFLIYFQGNSAPDKSGLPSDRFSAERTGGSVSTLTIQRTQQEDSAVYLCASSLGASGISNEQYFGPGTRLTVT.

This clone was observed a single time. V usage is TRBV7-8 and J usage is TRBJ2-5; TRBD2 is a possible D gene (6 bases). Germline V gene data show CDR1 as SGHVS and CDR2 as FQNEAQ. V shed 3 bases and J shed 5 bases, with 13 bases lying between them. The CDR3 sequence is 14 residues long. The CDR3 region has the DNA TGTGCCAGCAGCTTTGGGGGGAGAGGGGAGACCCAGTACTTC. Translation gives CASSFGGRGETQYF. The entire variable domain, with the rest obtained from reference TRBV7-8 and TRBJ2-5, is as follows: GAGVSQSPRYKVAKRGQDVALRCDPISGHVSLFWYQQALGQGPEFLTYFQNEAQLDKSGLPSDRFFAERPEGSVSTLKIQRTQQEDSAVYLCASSFGGRGETQYFGPGTRLLVL.

The CDR3 nucleotides read TGTGCCAGCAGCCCCGGGGGGGAGGTGGGGTATCAGCCCCAGCATTTT. Translating it yields CASSPGGEVGYQPQHF. The chain joins TRBV7-8 to TRBJ1-5, with D perhaps TRBD1 (5 bases). The CDR3 has 16 residues. Looked up from germline, CDR1 is SGHVS and CDR2 is FQNEAQ. Trimming took 5 bases from V and 5 from J, leaving 19 bases between them. Combining the CDR3 with reference TRBV7-8 and TRBJ1-5 gives the whole variable domain GAGVSQSPRYKVAKRGQDVALRCDPISGHVSLFWYQQALGQGPEFLTYFQNEAQLDKSGLPSDRFFAERPEGSVSTLKIQRTQQEDSAVYLCASSPGGEVGYQPQHFGDGTRLSIL.